The TCR beta chain described here comes from a study of OX40 agonist ivuxolimab in advanced cancers. Per the germline V gene, CDR1 is WSHSY and CDR2 is SAAADI. The CDR3 runs 15 residues. V was pared by 2 bases and J by 2 bases, with 10 bases between. TCRdb's copy holds only in-frame clones and misses some; the assay was immunoSEQ multiplex PCR. The data show 72,000 or so clones, 88% seen once. This specimen was CD4+ or CD8+ T cells sorted from blood, taken in a trial of the OX40 agonist ivuxolimab. The receptor was derived from an adult with an advanced solid tumor such as melanoma, head and neck, liver or kidney cancer. The chain employs TRBV10-2 and TRBJ1-5; D is undetermined. The CDR3 here is CASSEMVLGNQPQHF. CDR3 in DNA: TGCGCCAGCAGTGAGATGGTTCTGGGCAATCAGCCCCAGCATTTT.